This T cell receptor beta chain is from a study of OX40 agonist ivuxolimab in advanced cancers. Study-level information: Ivuxolimab is an agonistic anti-OX40 (CD134) antibody, and patients were treated with it. One hepatocellular carcinoma and a couple of cutaneous melanoma patients partially responded. Study results and caveats: Still undetermined is the antigen specificity of the expanded peripheral T cells.

Concerning this clone itself: Its antigen is undetermined.

Here immunoSEQ multiplex PCR was the method, and the copy in TCRdb shows in-frame clones only, minus some. The data contain over 85,000 clones, around 91% of them singletons. No patient had autoimmune disease or received systemic immunosuppression. Source: CD4+ or CD8+ T cells sorted from blood, taken in a trial of the OX40 agonist ivuxolimab. This sequence was found in an adult with an advanced solid tumor such as melanoma, head and neck, liver or kidney cancer.

The CDR3 DNA reads TGTGCCAGTAGTGCCCCCACCGGGGCGGCGAACACTGAAGCTTTCTTT. Translating it yields CASSAPTGAANTEAFF. This rearrangement joins TRBV19 to TRBJ1-1; D possibly corresponds to TRBD1 (5 bases). V lost 5 bases to trimming and J lost 1 base, with 17 bases between them. From germline, CDR1 is LNHDA and CDR2 SQIVND (reference sequence). The CDR3 is 16 amino acids.